These T cell receptor beta chains were read from a single sample in a study of blood T cell repertoires in COVID-19. Using immunoSEQ multiplex PCR, the repertoire was profiled, and TCRdb retains in-frame clones only, with some absent. The table lists under 300,000 clones, around 83% of them singletons, with about 7% in the top ten. Sequencing used PBMCs or T cells enriched from blood (not recorded which). The receptors originated from a woman in her 50s who had been exposed to COVID-19. CDR3s include the opening cysteine and the closing phenylalanine or tryptophan. Each record gives: V gene, D gene, J gene, clone size, CDR3 protein, CDR3 DNA. D genes are given only for firm matches. Expanded clones are given a class, and other clones once, few, many or no size at all.

>TRBV9|.|TRBJ2-6|.
CASSTRQPLSGANVLTF
TGTGCCAGCAGCACTAGACAACCTCTCTCTGGGGCCAACGTCCTGACTTTC
>TRBV19|.|TRBJ2-2|once
CASSMGRARGELFF
TGTGCCAGTAGTATGGGCAGGGCGAGGGGGGAGCTGTTTTTT
>TRBV5-5|.|TRBJ1-1|.
CASSLTRGTEAFF
TGTGCCAGCAGCTTGACGCGGGGCACTGAAGCTTTCTTT
>TRBV18|.|TRBJ2-1|.
CASSPPVRGARVEQFF
TGTGCCAGCTCACCACCGGTTCGGGGGGCGAGGGTTGAGCAGTTCTTC
>TRBV4-1|.|TRBJ2-7|.
CASSQDLGASSYEQYF
TGCGCCAGCAGCCAAGATCTGGGGGCTAGCTCCTACGAGCAGTACTTC
>TRBV12-3/TRBV12-4|.|TRBJ1-2|.
CASGRENYGYTF
TGTGCCAGCGGGCGGGAAAACTATGGCTACACCTTC
>TRBV12-3/TRBV12-4|.|TRBJ2-1|.
CASTRAYNEQFF
TGTGCCAGCACACGGGCCTACAATGAGCAGTTCTTC
>TRBV5-6|TRBD1|TRBJ2-7|.
CASSLEGTGAYEQYF
TGTGCCAGCAGCCTGGAGGGGACAGGGGCCTACGAGCAGTACTTC
>TRBV27|TRBD1|TRBJ2-7|few
CASSLPGQDGEQYF
TGTGCCAGCAGCCTCCCGGGACAGGACGGCGAGCAGTACTTC
>TRBV19|.|TRBJ2-2|.
CASSTASNTGELFF
TGTGCCAGTAGTACAGCGTCGAACACCGGGGAGCTGTTTTTT
>TRBV6-5|.|TRBJ1-1|.
CASSTPLQEAFF
TGTGCCAGCAGCACCCCCCTCCAGGAAGCTTTCTTT
>TRBV6-1|.|TRBJ1-3|.
CASSESQAPGNTIYF
TGTGCCAGCAGTGAATCACAGGCCCCTGGAAACACCATATATTTT
>TRBV10-2|.|TRBJ1-1|.
CASSEMRNSRYF
TGCGCCAGCAGTGAGATGAGGAATTCCCGCTACTTT
>TRBV7-9|.|TRBJ2-3|once
CASSSQKTVTSTDTQYF
TGTGCCAGCAGCTCCCAGAAGACGGTGACTAGCACAGATACGCAGTATTTT
>TRBV28|.|TRBJ1-1|.
CASSLDSEAFF
TGTGCCAGCAGTTTGGACAGTGAAGCTTTCTTT
>TRBV2|.|TRBJ1-1|.
CASWRWTEAFF
TGTGCCAGCTGGAGGTGGACTGAAGCTTTCTTT
>TRBV24-1|TRBD2|TRBJ2-1|.
CATSDPGLAGEYNEQFF
TGTGCCACCAGTGATCCGGGACTAGCGGGGGAGTACAATGAGCAGTTCTTC
>TRBV2|.|TRBJ1-1|once
CASTGQGIDTEAFF
TGTGCCAGCACCGGGCAGGGGATAGACACTGAAGCTTTCTTT
>TRBV9|.|TRBJ1-1|.
CASSVEAVSNTEAFF
TGTGCCAGCAGCGTAGAGGCGGTTTCGAACACTGAAGCTTTCTTT
>TRBV30|.|TRBJ1-4|.
CAWTPRERRKLFF
TGTGCCTGGACCCCCCGGGAACGGCGAAAACTGTTTTTT
>TRBV9|TRBD1|TRBJ2-7|.
CASSKGQATYEQYF
TGTGCCAGCAGCAAGGGACAGGCTACCTACGAGCAGTACTTC
>TRBV6-4|.|TRBJ1-5|.
CASSDSKGRAAYSNQPQHF
TGTGCCAGCAGTGACTCGAAGGGGAGGGCGGCTTATAGCAATCAGCCCCAGCATTTT
>TRBV24-1|TRBD1|TRBJ2-1|once
CATSDLGTGTNEQFF
TGTGCCACCAGTGATCTCGGGACAGGGACGAATGAGCAGTTCTTC
>TRBV30|.|TRBJ1-6|.
CAWSVGTGWTESNSPLHF
TGTGCCTGGAGTGTAGGTACCGGGTGGACAGAGAGTAATTCACCCCTCCACTTT
>TRBV7-9|.|TRBJ1-4|.
CASSLQAQIGEKLFF
TGTGCCAGCAGCTTGCAGGCTCAGATAGGCGAAAAACTGTTTTTT